Following are 12 T cell receptor beta chains from one sample sequenced in a study of metastatic and nonmetastatic thyroid tumors. Thyroid surgery had not been preceded by any treatment in any patient. TCRdb recomputed clones from the PCR reads via MiXCR. The profile shows tens of thousands of clones, about 12% of them singletons. The specimen was blood. These receptors all come from a male donor with papillary thyroid cancer or a benign thyroid nodule (not recorded which). Some clones in this sample may be carry-over from other donors' samples.

Concerning this clone itself: Mismatch with germline at one junction end may stem from a read error. Other nucleotide sequences in the sample specify the same CDR3. Here the CDR3 reads CASSQGRMDEQYF. Here the CDR3 DNA reads TGTGCCAGCTCGCAGGGTCGGATGGACGAGCAGTACTTT. The chain is built from TRBV18 and TRBJ2-7; perhaps TRBD1 as D (5 bases). This CDR3 region has 13 residues. Germline CDR1 is KGHSH and CDR2 is LQKENI.

Of note for this clone: A clone one base away is much larger, so this may be a read error. CDR3 protein: CSSSLVGQEAEAFF. The CDR3 nucleotides read TGTTCCAGCAGCTTGGTGGGACAGGAGGCTGAAGCTTTCTTT. The V call is TRBV5-6, the J call TRBJ1-1, with 8 bases that match TRBD1. Germline-derived CDR1 and CDR2 are SGHDT and YYEEEE. The length of the CDR3 is 14 residues.

This clone showed up many times. This chain joins TRBV19 and TRBJ1-3; D remains unclear. Trimming cost V 5 bases and J 0 bases, with 17 bases left between them. CDR1 is LNHDA and CDR2 is SQIVND in the germline V gene (reference sequence). The CDR3 is made up of 17 amino acids. CDR3 nucleotide sequence: TGTGCCAGTAGTTCCGGGCCTCAATACAACTCTGGAAACACCATATATTTT. This sequence encodes CASSSGPQYNSGNTIYF.

This clone occurred many times. V and J are TRBV7-2 and TRBJ1-6; D ambiguous. Germline lookup yields CDR1 SGHTA and CDR2 FQGNSA. The CDR3 extends over 13 amino acids. The V end was cut by 7 bases, the J end by 5 bases, with 9 bases between. The DNA for the CDR3 is TGTGCCAGCACCTACAGAGATAATTCACCCCTCCACTTT. Its protein product is CASTYRDNSPLHF. The complete variable domain, with remaining parts taken from reference TRBV7-2 and TRBJ1-6, reads GAGVSQSPSNKVTEKGKDVELRCDPISGHTALYWYRQSLGQGLEFLIYFQGNSAPDKSGLPSDRFSAERTGGSVSTLTIQRTQQEDSAVYLCASTYRDNSPLHFGNGTRLTVT.

There are many counts of this clone. J is TRBJ2-1 and V is TRBV20-1; no firm D call. This CDR3 has 15 residues. V gave up 7 bases and J gave up 0 bases, with 16 bases separating them. Germline V gene data show CDR1 as DFQATT and CDR2 as SNEGSKA (reference sequence). The CDR3 loop reads CSVPLPSSSYNEQFF. The CDR3 DNA sequence: TGCAGTGTCCCCCTCCCAAGTAGCTCCTACAATGAGCAGTTCTTC.

Concerning this clone: Its ends do not fully match the called genes, so a read error is possible. The V gene is TRBV20-1, the J gene TRBJ1-1; D not certain. Per germline, CDR1 DFQATT and CDR2 SNEGSKA (reference sequence). CDR3 size: 14 residues. Written as DNA, the CDR3 is TGCAGTGCTAGGGCCTGGTCTGGTCATGGTGAAGCCTTATTT. Translation gives CSARAWSGHGEALF.

This clone was observed at least ten times. The sample has other DNA sequences that encode this CDR3 too. The chain has TRBV15 and TRBJ2-3; 15 bases map to TRBD2. CDR1 is LNHNV and CDR2 is YYDKDF in the germline V gene (reference sequence). Germline trimming cut 4 bases from V and 4 bases from J; bases unmatched to any gene: 15. CDR3 length: 20 amino acids. CDR3 protein: CATSKHPGLAGGPVSDTQYF. CDR3 nucleotides: TGTGCCACCAGCAAGCACCCAGGACTAGCGGGAGGGCCGGTGTCAGATACGCAGTATTTT.

This clone was counted many times. The J gene is TRBJ2-7, the V gene TRBV7-2, with no clear D. Germline CDR1 SGHTA, CDR2 FQGNSA. This CDR3 has 14 residues. Trimming took 1 base from V and 9 from J, leaving 16 bases between them. This CDR3 reads CASSLEGPHPAQYF. As DNA, the CDR3 is TGTGCCAGCAGCTTAGAAGGACCACATCCCGCGCAGTACTTC. Drawing the rest from reference TRBV7-2 and TRBJ2-7, the complete variable domain is GAGVSQSPSNKVTEKGKDVELRCDPISGHTALYWYRQSLGQGLEFLIYFQGNSAPDKSGLPSDRFSAERTGGSVSTLTIQRTQQEDSAVYLCASSLEGPHPAQYFGPGTRLTVT.

This clone appeared many times. The chain joins TRBV6-2 or TRBV6-3 to TRBJ1-1; TRBD1 aligns across 8 bases. J gave up 7 bases and V 6 bases, and 7 bases lay outside the gene matches. Per germline, CDR1 MNHEY and CDR2 SVGEGT. The CDR3 has 13 residues. The CDR3 DNA follows: TGTGCCAGCAGCCGCGGACAGGGAGGTGAAGCTTTCTTT. Its translation is CASSRGQGGEAFF.

This clone was seen many times. The CDR3 is CSADGLAGVGGTQYF. The CDR3 DNA sequence: TGCAGTGCGGATGGACTAGCGGGAGTAGGGGGTACGCAGTATTTT. This rearrangement joins TRBV20-1 to TRBJ2-3; 13 bases fit TRBD2. With V trimmed by 6 bases and J by 8 bases, 11 bases remained unmatched. There are 15 residues in the CDR3. Germline lookup yields CDR1 DFQATT and CDR2 SNEGSKA (reference sequence).

This chain uses TRBV12-3 or TRBV12-4 with TRBJ2-2, with D possibly being TRBD1 or TRBD2 (5 bases each). This CDR3 comprises 14 residues. V shed 7 bases and J shed 7 bases, with 16 bases lying between them. The CDR3: CASTRGSGIGELFF. The CDR3 DNA follows: TGTGCCAGCACCCGCGGGTCAGGGATCGGGGAGCTGTTTTTT.

This clone appeared many times. The chain has TRBV20-1 and TRBJ2-7, with 14 bases fitting TRBD2. This CDR3 contains 19 residues. V lost 0 bases to trimming and J lost 0 bases; unmatched junction nucleotides: 10. The germline V gene has CDR1 DFQATT and CDR2 SNEGSKA (reference sequence). CDR3 residues: CSARDPRLAGGRSSYEQYF. CDR3 bases: TGCAGTGCTAGAGATCCCAGACTAGCGGGAGGGAGAAGCTCCTACGAGCAGTACTTC.